The rows below give T cell receptor beta chains drawn from one sample of a study of T cell responses to AZD1222 COVID-19 vaccine. TCRdb's copy holds only in-frame clones and misses some; the assay was immunoSEQ multiplex PCR. The repertoire consists of about 130,000 clones, with around 90% occurring once and the leading ten covering more than 5.5%. Sequencing used peripheral blood, obtained on day 0 of AZD1222 vaccination. These receptors originate from an adult in good health. CDR3s include the opening cysteine and the closing phenylalanine or tryptophan. A D gene is named only where the DNA matches it firmly. Size is omitted from some rows. Given values are once, few, many or a class for expanded clones.

len	v_gene	d_gene	j_gene	abundance	CDR3nt	CDR3aa
17	TRBV28	TRBD1	TRBJ2-3	NA	TGTGCCAGCAGTTTATCGGGACAGCCAGACTTCACAGATACGCAGTATTTT	CASSLSGQPDFTDTQYF
13	TRBV30	NA	TRBJ2-2	NA	TGTGCCTGGAGTAGAGGGACCACCGGGGAGCTGTTTTTT	CAWSRGTTGELFF
12	TRBV7-2	NA	TRBJ2-5	NA	TGTGCCAGCAGCTTAGGGCAAGAGACCCAGTACTTC	CASSLGQETQYF
15	TRBV5-4	NA	TRBJ2-5	NA	TGTGCCAGCAGCTTGGGCCTAGGGCCGGTAGAGACCCAGTACTTC	CASSLGLGPVETQYF
11	TRBV18	NA	TRBJ2-1	NA	TGTGCCAGCTCACCGGAAACTGAGCAGTTCTTC	CASSPETEQFF
11	TRBV7-9	NA	TRBJ1-2	few	TGTGCCAGCAGCCCATGGGGATCGAGCACCTTC	CASSPWGSSTF
15	TRBV19	NA	TRBJ1-1	NA	TGTGCCAGTTCTGAGTCGGGCAGTTGGAACACTGAAGCTTTCTTT	CASSESGSWNTEAFF
13	TRBV5-1	TRBD2	TRBJ2-1	NA	TGCGCCAGCAGCCTTACCCGGGAGGCTGAGCAGTTCTTC	CASSLTREAEQFF
16	TRBV3-1/TRBV3-2	TRBD2	TRBJ2-5	NA	TGTGCCAGCAGCCAAGGCGTCGGGGGGAATAGGGAGACCCAGTACTTC	CASSQGVGGNRETQYF
12	TRBV7-2	NA	TRBJ2-1	NA	TGTGCCAGCAGCCTTCAGGGTGGTGAGCAGTTCTTC	CASSLQGGEQFF
13	TRBV11-1	NA	TRBJ1-2	NA	TGTGCCAGCAGCGCAGCGGGTTCCTATGGCTACACCTTC	CASSAAGSYGYTF
15	TRBV5-6	NA	TRBJ1-6	NA	TGTGCCAGCAGCCCGGACCCGCTAGGGAATTCACCCCTCCACTTT	CASSPDPLGNSPLHF
14	TRBV15	TRBD1	TRBJ2-5	NA	TGTGCCACCAGCAGGGACAGGGGGTTAGAGACCCAGTACTTC	CATSRDRGLETQYF
15	TRBV19	TRBD1	TRBJ1-2	NA	TGTGCCAGTAGCCCGCGGGACAGCTTTAACTATGGCTACACCTTC	CASSPRDSFNYGYTF
15	TRBV5-1	TRBD1	TRBJ2-3	NA	TGCGCCAGCACTTGGGGGACAGGGATCACAGATACGCAGTATTTT	CASTWGTGITDTQYF
13	TRBV2	TRBD1	TRBJ1-5	NA	TGTGCCAGCAGGCAGGGGGGGGATCAGCCCCAGCATTTT	CASRQGGDQPQHF
15	TRBV28	NA	TRBJ1-4	NA	TGTGCCAGCAGTTTTCCGGCAGCAACTAATGAAAAACTGTTTTTT	CASSFPAATNEKLFF
15	TRBV19	TRBD1	TRBJ1-5	NA	TGTGCCAGCCAAAGGGACAGGTATAGCAATCAGCCCCAGCATTTT	CASQRDRYSNQPQHF
16	TRBV6-6	NA	TRBJ1-1	NA	TGTGCCAGCAGTAAGACCTCAGGGTCGGGGTCGACTGAAGCTTTCTTT	CASSKTSGSGSTEAFF
14	TRBV7-9	NA	TRBJ1-2	NA	TGTGCCAGCAGCCCTCGGGAGCCCCCGGGAGGCTACACCTTC	CASSPREPPGGYTF
15	TRBV9	TRBD1	TRBJ1-6	NA	TGTGCCAGCAGCGGACAGGGGGCGGGTAATTCACCCCTCCACTTT	CASSGQGAGNSPLHF
13	TRBV11-2	NA	TRBJ1-2	NA	TGTGCCAGCAGCTTAGATCGGGTCGGAGGCTACACCTTC	CASSLDRVGGYTF
16	TRBV3-1/TRBV3-2	NA	TRBJ1-4	NA	TGTGCCAGCAGCCAAGCTAGAAGGGGGGGAAATGAAAAACTGTTTTTT	CASSQARRGGNEKLFF
16	TRBV3-1/TRBV3-2	NA	TRBJ2-7	NA	TGTGCCAGCAGCCAAGATGGGGCGGAGAGCTCCTACGAGCAGTACTTC	CASSQDGAESSYEQYF
15	TRBV5-1	NA	TRBJ1-4	NA	TGCGCCAGCAGCTTTGAGTCAGGAAAGAATGAAAAACTGTTTTTT	CASSFESGKNEKLFF
14	TRBV10-3	TRBD2	TRBJ2-5	once	TGTGCCATCAGTGAGGCCCTAGCGGGAGAGACCCAGTACTTC	CAISEALAGETQYF
15	TRBV5-1	NA	TRBJ1-4	NA	TGCGCCAGCAGCTGGACCGGGACCTCGGAGGAAAAACTGTTTTTT	CASSWTGTSEEKLFF
14	TRBV5-1	NA	TRBJ1-1	NA	TGCGCCAGCAGCTTGGTGGGGCCCGGGACTGAAGCTTTCTTT	CASSLVGPGTEAFF
13	TRBV2	NA	TRBJ1-1	NA	TGTGCCAGCAGCCGGGACCTGAACACTGAAGCTTTCTTT	CASSRDLNTEAFF
16	TRBV4-2	TRBD1	TRBJ1-5	once	TGTGCCAGCAGCCAATCCAGGACAGGAGGCAATCAGCCCCAGCATTTT	CASSQSRTGGNQPQHF
13	TRBV2	NA	TRBJ1-1	few	TGTGCCAGCAGTGTAGGTTGGAACACTGAAGCTTTCTTT	CASSVGWNTEAFF
15	TRBV19	TRBD2	TRBJ2-3	NA	TGTGCCAGTAGTAGCGGGAGGGCCGGTTCAGATACGCAGTATTTT	CASSSGRAGSDTQYF
15	TRBV27	NA	TRBJ1-2	NA	TGTGCCAGCAGTTTATCGGTGGCAGACCTCTATGGCTACACCTTC	CASSLSVADLYGYTF
13	TRBV4-3	NA	TRBJ2-7	NA	TGCGCCAGCAGCCCGACCGTAGAAGGGGAGCAGTACTTC	CASSPTVEGEQYF
15	TRBV6-5	NA	TRBJ2-5	NA	TGTGCCAGCAGTTACCCGCGGCAGGGGGGAGAGACCCAGTACTTC	CASSYPRQGGETQYF
13	TRBV28	TRBD2	TRBJ2-7	NA	TGTGCCAGCACCCCACTAGCGATCTTCGAGCAGTACTTC	CASTPLAIFEQYF
16	TRBV6-1	NA	TRBJ1-1	NA	TGTGCCAGCAGTGAAGCGCTGTCAGCCTGGAACACTGAAGCTTTCTTT	CASSEALSAWNTEAFF
14	TRBV19	NA	TRBJ1-4	NA	TGTGCCAGTAGTCATAGGGGGGCCGGTGAAAAACTGTTTTTT	CASSHRGAGEKLFF
14	TRBV28	NA	TRBJ2-1	NA	TGTGCCAGCAGTTTATATAGTAGAGGCAATGAGCAGTTCTTC	CASSLYSRGNEQFF
17	TRBV14	NA	TRBJ2-3	NA	TGTGCCAGCAGCCCCTGGTGGGGCGGGGTCAGCACAGATACGCAGTATTTT	CASSPWWGGVSTDTQYF
14	TRBV6-5	NA	TRBJ2-3	NA	TGTGCCAGCAGTAGGTCGTCTGGAACAGATACGCAGTATTTT	CASSRSSGTDTQYF
14	TRBV11-1	NA	TRBJ2-4	NA	TGTGCCAGCAGCCTTTCCGTGGGCAAAAACATTCAGTACTTC	CASSLSVGKNIQYF
14	TRBV6-5	NA	TRBJ2-7	NA	TGTGCCAGTAAACTTACAGGCCTCTCCTACGAGCAGTACTTC	CASKLTGLSYEQYF
15	TRBV7-9	TRBD1	TRBJ1-1	NA	TGTGCCAGCAGCTCGGTCAGGGGGACGAACACTGAAGCTTTCTTT	CASSSVRGTNTEAFF
12	TRBV29-1	NA	TRBJ1-1	NA	TGCAGCGTTGATGAGCAGAACACTGAAGCTTTCTTT	CSVDEQNTEAFF
14	TRBV7-2	NA	TRBJ1-1	few	TGTGCCAGCACCCACAAACAGGGACGCGCTGAAGCTTTCTTT	CASTHKQGRAEAFF
14	TRBV4-2	NA	TRBJ1-4	NA	TGTGCCAGCAGCCAGATACAGCTTTCGGAAAAACTGTTTTTT	CASSQIQLSEKLFF
15	TRBV3-1/TRBV3-2	NA	TRBJ1-1	few	TGTGCCAGCAGCCAAGGCCCGGGCTTGAACACTGAAGCTTTCTTT	CASSQGPGLNTEAFF
14	TRBV10-2	NA	TRBJ1-2	NA	TGCGCCAGCAGTGAAACGGGGGAATGGTATGGCTACACCTTC	CASSETGEWYGYTF
13	TRBV3-1/TRBV3-2	NA	TRBJ2-1	NA	TGTGCCAGCAGTCTTCTCCCTGGGAATGAGCAGTTCTTC	CASSLLPGNEQFF
17	TRBV18	TRBD1	TRBJ2-3	NA	TGTGCCAGCTCACCACTTTTGGGACAGGGCCCCACAGATACGCAGTATTTT	CASSPLLGQGPTDTQYF
14	TRBV7-9	NA	TRBJ2-7	NA	TGTGCCAGCAGCTTCGGAAAGGGCCCCTACGAGCAGTACTTC	CASSFGKGPYEQYF
15	TRBV6-5	TRBD1	TRBJ1-4	NA	TGTGCCAGCAGCAGGACAGGAGGAACTAATGAAAAACTGTTTTTT	CASSRTGGTNEKLFF
15	TRBV7-8	TRBD2	TRBJ2-1	once	TGTGCCAGCAGCTTGGGGACTAGCGGCTACAATGAGCAGTTCTTC	CASSLGTSGYNEQFF
11	TRBV12-3/TRBV12-4	NA	TRBJ1-1	NA	TGTGCCAGCAGCCGGTACACTGAAGCTTTCTTT	CASSRYTEAFF
14	TRBV5-1	TRBD2	TRBJ2-1	NA	TGCGCCAGCAGCGAACCGGGACTAGGCGATGAGCAGTTCTTC	CASSEPGLGDEQFF
11	TRBV29-1	NA	TRBJ2-5	few	TGCAGCGTTGGTATCCAAGAGACCCAGTACTTC	CSVGIQETQYF
13	TRBV7-2	NA	TRBJ2-7	NA	TGTGCCAGCAGCTCAAGGACAGATTACGAGCAGTACTTC	CASSSRTDYEQYF
13	TRBV6-5	TRBD1	TRBJ1-5	NA	TGTGCCACAGGGGGGGTTGGCAATCAGCCCCAGCATTTT	CATGGVGNQPQHF
17	TRBV7-6	NA	TRBJ2-2	NA	TGTGCCAGCAGCTTAGTTTCTGCGACAGGATTCACCGGGGAGCTGTTTTTT	CASSLVSATGFTGELFF